This TCR beta chain was obtained from a study of CD8+ T cells in alopecia areata. Looking at the study overall: Spontaneously alopecic C3H/HeJ graft donors, roughly 6-12 months old, gave skin to roughly 7-10-week-old female C3H/HeJ mice.

This clone is judged hyperexpanded. Antigen specificity is unknown. Gene labels here are mouse ones. Other DNA variants within this sample encode the same CDR3. After isolation, RNA underwent reverse transcription to generate cDNA as the sequencing template. Data came from immunoSEQ multiplex PCR; TCRdb stores just in-frame clones and leaves some out. Listed for the sample are about 1,900 clones, none seen a single time. Findings and limits, study-wide: Scalp repertoires also include resident alphabeta T cells from normal skin. Scalp lesions, especially in alopecia totalis/universalis, had higher clonality than normal scalp. Mice gave a clearer picture of TCR sharing than patients did, possibly for HLA-related reasons.

The sample taken for sequencing was lesional skin. The clonotype originates from a C3H/HeJ mouse with alopecia areata. Strain MHC haplotype: H2-k.

This chain's CDR3 is CASSQKDTQYF. Partial CDR3 DNA: TGTGCCAGCAGCCAAAAAGAC. The chain carries TRBV14 and TRBJ2-5; D is undetermined. The DNA ends 4 residues before the CDR3 does, and the rest of the CDR3 is filled in from the germline J gene. Germline V CDR1 and CDR2: SGHDT, FRDEAV. The CDR3 spans 11 residues.